Each of the 7 T cell receptor beta chains below was sequenced from the same sample in a study of blood T cell repertoires in COVID-19. Sequencing used immunoSEQ multiplex PCR; TCRdb keeps in-frame clones, though not all of them. Here the sample spans 250,000 to 300,000 clones, 85% to 90% being singletons. Sequenced material: peripheral blood. Receptors were obtained from a woman between 40 and 50 years old with acute or convalescent COVID-19.

This sequence joins TRBV6-2 or TRBV6-3 and TRBJ2-1, with D possibly TRBD1 on 6 matching bases. Trimming stripped 6 bases from V and 10 bases from J, with 19 bases between. From germline, CDR1 is MNHEY and CDR2 SVGEGT. This CDR3 is built from 14 residues. The CDR3, as DNA: TGTGCCAGCAGCCGTGGGACACCTTACAGCGAGCAGTTCTTC. It is translated as CASSRGTPYSEQFF.

Details on this clone: This CDR3 is also generated by other DNA sequences in the sample. The chain's CDR3 is CASSLGQGNTEAFF. CDR3 nucleotide sequence: TGTGCCAGCAGTTTGGGGCAGGGTAACACTGAAGCTTTCTTT. The chain uses TRBV6-5 and TRBJ1-1; TRBD1 might be the D (5 bases). Deletions cut 4 bases from V and 2 bases from J, with 11 bases between. The CDR3 is made up of 14 amino acids. The germline V gene encodes CDR1 MNHEY and CDR2 SVGAGI.

The chain carries TRBV19 and TRBJ1-3; 7 bases match TRBD1. With V trimmed by 4 bases and J by 0 bases, 6 bases remained unmatched. Per the germline V gene, CDR1 is LNHDA and CDR2 is SQIVND (reference sequence). This CDR3 region has 16 residues. The CDR3 loop is CASSTSGQSSGNTIYF. CDR3 DNA sequence: TGTGCCAGTAGTACGTCGGGACAGAGCTCTGGAAACACCATATATTTT.

Concerning this clone itself: The same CDR3 also results from other DNA sequences found in this sample. As DNA, the CDR3 is TGCGCCAGCAGCTTGGCGGGTGAAAAACTGTTTTTT. Its protein is CASSLAGEKLFF. The rearrangement links TRBV5-1 to TRBJ1-4; D unclear. V was shortened by 0 bases and J by 7 bases, with 4 bases between the two germline ends. The CDR3 runs 12 residues. Germline CDR1 is SGHRS and CDR2 is YFSETQ.

CDR3 in amino acids: CASSQDGGVNTEAFF. As DNA, the CDR3 is TGTGCCAGCAGCCAAGATGGCGGGGTGAACACTGAAGCTTTCTTT. V gene TRBV3-1 (or the pseudogene TRBV3-2) combines with J gene TRBJ1-1; D is unresolved. The CDR3 runs to 15 residues. The V end lost 0 bases, the J end lost 0 bases, and 8 bases lay between the germline ends. The V gene's germline CDR1 is LGHDT and CDR2 YNNKEL (reference sequence).

In its sample, this clone was seen once. The chain combines TRBV9 with TRBJ2-3, with D possibly being TRBD2 (5 bases). This CDR3 spans 14 amino acids. V was clipped by 3 bases and J by 0 bases, with 8 bases between them. Germline CDR1 reads SGDLS; CDR2 reads YYNGEE. The chain's CDR3 is CASSGGSSTDTQYF. The CDR3, as DNA: TGTGCCAGCAGCGGAGGGAGTAGCACAGATACGCAGTATTTT.

J is TRBJ1-2 and V is TRBV19; 11 bases are a match to TRBD1. The CDR3 contains 13 residues. In germline, CDR1 is LNHDA, CDR2 SQIVND (reference sequence). J lost 8 bases, V lost 8 bases, and 7 bases had no gene match. The CDR3 protein is CASDGQGAGGYTF. The DNA for the CDR3 is TGTGCCAGTGACGGACAGGGGGCTGGAGGCTACACCTTC.